Listed below are T cell receptor beta chains from one sample, sequenced in a study of blood T cell repertoires in COVID-19. Clones were read by immunoSEQ multiplex PCR, and TCRdb kept only the in-frame ones, dropping some. This table holds around 100,000 clones, 69% found once. What was sequenced was peripheral blood. Receptors originate from a man older than 75 with acute or convalescent COVID-19. Each CDR3 is given with its conserved first and last residue. Fields, in order: V gene, J gene, clone size, D gene, CDR3 DNA, CDR3 protein. A D gene is named only where the DNA matches it firmly. Not every row has a clone size; where given, it reads once, few, many or a size class.

>TRBV6-6|TRBJ2-7|.|.
TGTGCCAGCATTGCTAAGGGGGAATCCTACGAGCAGTACTTC
CASIAKGESYEQYF
>TRBV30|TRBJ2-6|.|.
TGTGCCTGGACAAGGGGGTCCGGGGCCAACGTCCTGACTTTC
CAWTRGSGANVLTF
>TRBV2|TRBJ1-2|few|.
TGTGCCAGCAGGATCGGGGGGAACAATGGCTACACCTTC
CASRIGGNNGYTF
>TRBV28|TRBJ2-7|once|.
TGTGCCAGCAGTTTATTTGCGGCGGGAACCTCCTACGAGCAGTACTTC
CASSLFAAGTSYEQYF
>TRBV6-1|TRBJ1-5|few|TRBD1
TGTGCCAGCAGGGAACCTAGGACAGGGGGCTTTATTCAGCCCCAGCATTTT
CASREPRTGGFIQPQHF
>TRBV7-6|TRBJ1-5|.|.
TGTGCCAGCAGCCTGGACTTTTCCCAACCCCAGCATTTT
CASSLDFSQPQHF
>TRBV3-1/TRBV3-2|TRBJ1-2|.|.
TGTGCCAGCAGCCAAGCAGGGTATGGCTACACCTTC
CASSQAGYGYTF
>TRBV6-5|TRBJ2-2|.|.
TGTGCCAGCAGTTACCACGGAGCGAACACCGGGGAGCTGTTTTTT
CASSYHGANTGELFF
>TRBV5-1|TRBJ2-6|few|.
TGCGCCAGCAGCTTGGCCGGCGGCCGTCGCTCTGGGGCCAACGTCCTGACTTTC
CASSLAGGRRSGANVLTF
>TRBV14|TRBJ2-1|once|TRBD2
TGTGCCAGCAGCCCTCATAGCGGGAGGGGCAATGAGCAGTTCTTC
CASSPHSGRGNEQFF
>TRBV7-7|TRBJ2-5|.|TRBD2
TGTGCTAGCAGCCCAGCGGGGGGGGCCCAAGAGACCCAGTACTTC
CASSPAGGAQETQYF
>TRBV5-1|TRBJ2-1|.|.
TGCGCCAGCAGCACTAGGAGCAATGAGCAGTTCTTC
CASSTRSNEQFF
>TRBV15|TRBJ1-1|.|.
TGTGCCACCAGCAGAGGTGGAGGGGAAGCTTTCTTT
CATSRGGGEAFF
>TRBV10-2|TRBJ2-7|.|.
TGCGCCAGCAGTGAGACGGACAGCTCCTACGAGCAGTACTTC
CASSETDSSYEQYF
>TRBV30|TRBJ2-4|.|TRBD1
TGTGCCTGGAGTAACAGGGGAGACATTCAGTACTTC
CAWSNRGDIQYF
>TRBV10-3|TRBJ1-1|.|.
TGTGCCATCAGTGAACCAGGGAGGACTGAAGCTTTCTTT
CAISEPGRTEAFF
>TRBV7-2|TRBJ1-1|once|.
TGTGCCAGCAGCTTGGGGCAGGTGAACACTGAAGCTTTCTTT
CASSLGQVNTEAFF
>TRBV7-6|TRBJ2-2|.|.
TGTGCCAGCAGCTTAGATCCAGGGGCGAACACCGGGGAGCTGTTTTTT
CASSLDPGANTGELFF
>TRBV11-2|TRBJ2-1|.|.
TGTGCCAGCAGCTTGGTGAGCTCCTACAATGAGCAGTTCTTC
CASSLVSSYNEQFF
>TRBV6-1|TRBJ1-1|.|TRBD1
TGTGCCAGCAGTGAGCAGACAGGGAAGTCTGAAGCTTTCTTT
CASSEQTGKSEAFF
>TRBV10-3|TRBJ2-3|few|.
TGTGCCACCTCGTCCGGGAGAGGCACAGATACGCAGTATTTT
CATSSGRGTDTQYF
>TRBV7-9|TRBJ2-2|.|TRBD2
TGTGCCAGCAGCCTCAGGACTAGCGGGAGGGCCAGGACCGGGGAGCTGTTTTTT
CASSLRTSGRARTGELFF
>TRBV5-1|TRBJ2-1|.|TRBD1
TGCGCCAGCAGCGGCGGGACAGGCCCCTACAATGAGCAGTTCTTC
CASSGGTGPYNEQFF
>TRBV18|TRBJ1-1|.|TRBD1
TGTGCCAGCTCTCAGGACAGGGCGAACACTGAAGCTTTCTTT
CASSQDRANTEAFF
>TRBV7-6|TRBJ2-7|medium-sized|.
TGTGCCAGCAGCTTAGAGTCAGCGAAGAGGTACGAGCAGTACTTC
CASSLESAKRYEQYF
>TRBV11-2|TRBJ2-1|.|TRBD2
TGTGCCAGCAGCTCTAGCGGGCTACCCTCCTACAATGAGCAGTTCTTC
CASSSSGLPSYNEQFF
>TRBV4-2|TRBJ2-1|once|TRBD2
TGTGCCAGCAGTTATGCGGGACTAGCTAAGGTAAATGAGCAGTTCTTC
CASSYAGLAKVNEQFF
>TRBV11-3|TRBJ2-7|.|TRBD1
TGTGCCAGCAGCTTAGATTATTGGACAGGTGGGTACGATGAGCAGTACTTC
CASSLDYWTGGYDEQYF
>TRBV6-2/TRBV6-3|TRBJ1-1|few|TRBD1
TGTGCCAGCAGTGACAGGGTTACTGAAGCTTTCTTT
CASSDRVTEAFF
>TRBV9|TRBJ1-2|.|.
TGTGCCAGCAGCGTAAGTGACACCCAGTTCTATGGCTACACCTTC
CASSVSDTQFYGYTF
>TRBV6-2/TRBV6-3|TRBJ1-2|.|TRBD1
TGTGCCAGCAGTTCCGACAGGGCCCGCTATGGCTACACCTTC
CASSSDRARYGYTF
>TRBV24-1|TRBJ1-5|.|TRBD1
TGTGCCACCGGACAGGGAGGGAATCAGCCCCAGCATTTT
CATGQGGNQPQHF
>TRBV7-8|TRBJ2-5|.|TRBD2
TGTGCCAGCAGCTTAGGACTAGCGGGAGAGACCCAGTACTTC
CASSLGLAGETQYF
>TRBV3-1/TRBV3-2|TRBJ1-3|many|TRBD1
TGTGCCAGCAGCTCCCGGGACAGCCGGGGAAACACCATATATTTT
CASSSRDSRGNTIYF
>TRBV4-1|TRBJ1-1|.|.
TGCGCCAGCAGCGTCCCCAGTTCAGCTGAAGCTTTCTTT
CASSVPSSAEAFF
>TRBV11-3|TRBJ2-1|few|TRBD1
TGTGCCAGCAGCGAGCAGTTGGGACAGGGGAGCAATGAGCAGTTCTTC
CASSEQLGQGSNEQFF
>TRBV28|TRBJ2-2|.|.
TGTGCCAGCAAATTAGGGGGGGCTAACACCGGGGAGCTGTTTTTT
CASKLGGANTGELFF
>TRBV5-4|TRBJ1-2|once|.
TGTGCCAGCAGTCCGACAGGCCGCCATGGCTACACCTTC
CASSPTGRHGYTF
>TRBV9|TRBJ2-5|.|TRBD1
TGTGCCAGCAGCCTTGGACAGGGTGGGGAGACCCAGTACTTC
CASSLGQGGETQYF
>TRBV27|TRBJ2-2|.|TRBD2
TGTGCCAGCGGTAGCGGGTTGAACACCGGGGAGCTGTTTTTT
CASGSGLNTGELFF
>TRBV6-4|TRBJ2-1|.|.
TGTGCCAGCAGCGTCTCGGGAGCCAACAATGAGCAGTTCTTC
CASSVSGANNEQFF
>TRBV9|TRBJ2-5|once|TRBD2
TGTGCCAGCAGCTCCGGGACTAAAGAGACCCAGTACTTC
CASSSGTKETQYF
>TRBV7-2|TRBJ2-1|few|.
TGTGCCAGCAGCTCGAGTAGCGGAGAGCTCTACAATGAGCAGTTCTTC
CASSSSSGELYNEQFF
>TRBV7-2|TRBJ2-1|.|.
TGTGCCAGCAGCTCTCAGGGTGTCCCCTACAATGAGCAGTTCTTC
CASSSQGVPYNEQFF
>TRBV11-2|TRBJ1-5|.|TRBD1
TGTGCCAGCAGCTCAGGGACAGGAGCAGGGCCCCAGCATTTT
CASSSGTGAGPQHF
>TRBV5-1|TRBJ2-5|once|.
TGCGCCAGCAGGATTTCAGCAGGGAATACCAACGGGGAGACCCAGTACTTC
CASRISAGNTNGETQYF
>TRBV3-1/TRBV3-2|TRBJ2-1|few|TRBD1
TGTGCCAGCAGCCAGGAGACAGGGGCGGATGAGCAGTTCTTC
CASSQETGADEQFF
>TRBV9|TRBJ2-7|.|TRBD2
TGTGCCAGCAGCCCGGGACTAGCGGGAGCAGGCGAGCAGTACTTC
CASSPGLAGAGEQYF